This TCR beta chain came from a study of shared clonotypes between healthy human individuals. This clone occurred once. Its antigen remains unidentified. The deep-level immunoSEQ assay was used. The method was immunoSEQ multiplex PCR; TCRdb's version includes in-frame clones alone and lacks a portion of them. The sample has about 2,500,000 clones; around nine tenths are singletons. Splitting the CD4+ cells yielded a CD45RA+ naive subset and a CD45RA-negative memory subset. Regarding the study as a whole: Non-shared clonotypes were found to have lower generation probabilities than the clonotypes that were shared by all four of the sorted-subset donors. Memory subsets generally showed smaller estimated richness than naive subsets did.

Trimming cost V 4 bases and J 4 bases; bases outside gene matches: 7. The CDR3 spans 15 residues. Germline V gives CDR1 LGHNT, CDR2 FRNRAP. V is TRBV12-5 and J is TRBJ2-5; 9 bases agree with TRBD2. The sequencing input was naive CD4+ T cells sorted from blood. Subset specified: CD45RA+ positively selected. The TCR sequence derives from a man between 18 and 35 years old in good health. The CDR3: CASGSAGTSRETQYF. The CDR3 bases are TGTGCTAGTGGTTCCGCCGGGACTAGCCGAGAGACCCAGTACTTC. Drawing the rest from reference TRBV12-5 and TRBJ2-5, the complete variable domain is DARVTQTPRHKVTEMGQEVTMRCQPILGHNTVFWYRQTMMQGLELLAYFRNRAPLDDSGMPKDRFSAEMPDATLATLKIQPSEPRDSAVYFCASGSAGTSRETQYFGPGTRLLVL.